This TCR beta chain was identified during a study of T cell responses to AZD1222 COVID-19 vaccine. With regard to this clone: What it binds is not known.

TCRdb's table, derived via immunoSEQ multiplex PCR, lists solely in-frame clones and lacks some. The sample shows under 300,000 clones, 93% of them seen only once. General study points: The sample set comprised mostly white British donors with more females, and clonal diversity was possibly underestimated. Baseline seropositivity occurred in only a handful of AZD1222 recipients. Across spike, vaccine-associated CD4 TCRs were found, dominant at 160-218 and 743-854.

Germline V gene sequence: CDR1 LGHDT, CDR2 YNNKEL (reference sequence). The CDR3 length is 15 residues. Between the trimmed V and J ends, which lost 4 bases and 4 bases, there was a span of 17 bases. The source of this sequence is an adult in good health. Here the sequenced sample was peripheral blood, taken on day 0 of AZD1222 vaccination. The chain has TRBV3-1 (or the pseudogene TRBV3-2) and TRBJ2-7; D unclear. CDR3 residues: CASSPGPIGNYEQYF. CDR3 nucleotide sequence: TGTGCCAGCAGCCCCGGGCCCATCGGTAATTACGAGCAGTACTTC.